This is a list of T cell receptor beta chains from one sample in a study of control samples from healthy donors and cancer patients. Assay: immunoSEQ multiplex PCR; the TCRdb copy retains only in-frame clones and omits some. Of some 64,000 clones listed, approximately 89% are singletons. Sequences were obtained from PBMCs. The source is a woman aged 50 to 60 with head and neck cancer. The CDR3 runs from the conserved cysteine through the conserved F or W. Fields, in order: clone size, V gene, CDR3 length, D gene, J gene, CDR3 protein, CDR3 DNA. D genes are given only for firm matches. Part of the rows lack a size; the others show once, few, many or a class for expanded clones.

clone_size: .
v_call: TRBV28
cdr3_length: 15
d_call: .
j_call: TRBJ2-3
cdr3_aa: CASRGPTPRTDTQYF
cdr3_nt: TGTGCCAGCAGGGGACCAACCCCCCGCACAGATACGCAGTATTTT

clone_size: .
v_call: TRBV5-8
cdr3_length: 15
d_call: .
j_call: TRBJ1-1
cdr3_aa: CASSLEGGTGWAAFF
cdr3_nt: TGTGCCAGCAGTCTGGAAGGGGGTACAGGTTGGGCAGCTTTCTTT

clone_size: few
v_call: TRBV28
cdr3_length: 12
d_call: .
j_call: TRBJ1-6
cdr3_aa: CATLGENSPLHF
cdr3_nt: TGTGCCACCCTCGGGGAAAATTCACCCCTCCACTTT

clone_size: .
v_call: TRBV7-8
cdr3_length: 16
d_call: TRBD1
j_call: TRBJ2-3
cdr3_aa: CASSSSRTGGYDTQYF
cdr3_nt: TGTGCCAGCAGCTCCTCACGGACAGGGGGATACGATACGCAGTATTTT

clone_size: .
v_call: TRBV11-2
cdr3_length: 13
d_call: .
j_call: TRBJ1-2
cdr3_aa: CASSSLQTYGYTF
cdr3_nt: TGTGCCAGCAGCTCCCTCCAGACCTATGGCTACACCTTC

clone_size: .
v_call: TRBV7-9
cdr3_length: 12
d_call: .
j_call: TRBJ2-2
cdr3_aa: CASSLTTGELFF
cdr3_nt: TGTGCCAGCAGCCTTACAACCGGGGAGCTGTTTTTT

clone_size: .
v_call: TRBV11-2
cdr3_length: 17
d_call: TRBD2
j_call: TRBJ2-5
cdr3_aa: CASSLVWLAGAQETQYF
cdr3_nt: TGTGCCAGCAGCTTAGTTTGGCTAGCGGGGGCCCAAGAGACCCAGTACTTC

clone_size: .
v_call: TRBV6-2/TRBV6-3
cdr3_length: 17
d_call: .
j_call: TRBJ1-1
cdr3_aa: CASSYPLGRGGNTEAFF
cdr3_nt: TGTGCCAGCAGTTACCCCCTGGGGAGGGGGGGGAACACTGAAGCTTTCTTT

clone_size: .
v_call: TRBV6-2/TRBV6-3
cdr3_length: 16
d_call: TRBD2
j_call: TRBJ2-1
cdr3_aa: CASSYSAGGAFREQFF
cdr3_nt: TGTGCCAGCAGTTACTCGGCCGGGGGGGCTTTTCGGGAGCAGTTCTTC

clone_size: .
v_call: TRBV6-5
cdr3_length: 15
d_call: .
j_call: TRBJ2-3
cdr3_aa: CASTSRPQRRDSQYF
cdr3_nt: TGTGCCAGCACTAGTCGGCCCCAGCGGCGGGACTCGCAGTATTTT

clone_size: .
v_call: TRBV9
cdr3_length: 14
d_call: .
j_call: TRBJ2-2
cdr3_aa: CASTTPGGPGELFF
cdr3_nt: TGTGCCAGCACCACCCCCGGGGGTCCCGGGGAGCTGTTTTTT

clone_size: .
v_call: TRBV20-1
cdr3_length: 12
d_call: TRBD2
j_call: TRBJ2-1
cdr3_aa: CSASRGGNEQFF
cdr3_nt: TGCAGTGCTAGTCGGGGGGGAAATGAGCAGTTCTTC

clone_size: .
v_call: TRBV24-1
cdr3_length: 15
d_call: TRBD2
j_call: TRBJ2-2
cdr3_aa: CATSGTSGGTGELFF
cdr3_nt: TGTGCCACCAGTGGGACTAGCGGGGGGACCGGGGAGCTGTTTTTT

clone_size: .
v_call: TRBV7-9
cdr3_length: 17
d_call: TRBD1
j_call: TRBJ1-2
cdr3_aa: CASSFPRTGRGDYGYTF
cdr3_nt: TGTGCCAGCAGCTTTCCCCGGACAGGCCGAGGGGACTATGGCTACACCTTC

clone_size: .
v_call: TRBV28
cdr3_length: 18
d_call: .
j_call: TRBJ1-1
cdr3_aa: CASTHLPPTGTMNTEAFF
cdr3_nt: TGTGCCAGCACCCACTTGCCCCCAACCGGGACAATGAACACTGAAGCTTTCTTT

clone_size: .
v_call: TRBV10-1
cdr3_length: 13
d_call: .
j_call: TRBJ1-1
cdr3_aa: CASSDGGGTEAFF
cdr3_nt: TGCGCCAGCAGTGATGGGGGGGGCACTGAAGCTTTCTTT

clone_size: once
v_call: TRBV29-1
cdr3_length: 12
d_call: .
j_call: TRBJ1-6
cdr3_aa: CSASDGNSPLHF
cdr3_nt: TGCAGCGCATCGGACGGAAATTCACCCCTCCACTTT

clone_size: .
v_call: TRBV6-5
cdr3_length: 14
d_call: TRBD1
j_call: TRBJ1-4
cdr3_aa: CASTRDRGWEKLFF
cdr3_nt: TGTGCCAGCACTAGGGACAGGGGTTGGGAAAAACTGTTTTTT

clone_size: .
v_call: TRBV19
cdr3_length: 16
d_call: .
j_call: TRBJ2-1
cdr3_aa: CASSIHAVNSYNEQFF
cdr3_nt: TGTGCCAGTAGTATACACGCCGTAAATTCCTACAATGAGCAGTTCTTC

clone_size: .
v_call: TRBV7-6
cdr3_length: 15
d_call: TRBD2
j_call: TRBJ2-4
cdr3_aa: CASSLSPGGVDIQYF
cdr3_nt: TGTGCCAGCAGCTTATCCCCCGGGGGGGTTGACATTCAGTACTTC

clone_size: .
v_call: TRBV30
cdr3_length: 15
d_call: .
j_call: TRBJ1-6
cdr3_aa: CAWRHLGGENSPLHF
cdr3_nt: TGTGCCTGGAGACACCTGGGAGGGGAGAATTCACCCCTCCACTTT

clone_size: .
v_call: TRBV7-9
cdr3_length: 15
d_call: .
j_call: TRBJ2-3
cdr3_aa: CASSLGRGPTDTQYF
cdr3_nt: TGTGCCAGCAGCTTAGGCCGGGGGCCCACAGATACGCAGTATTTT

clone_size: .
v_call: TRBV27
cdr3_length: 14
d_call: .
j_call: TRBJ2-1
cdr3_aa: CASSTALAANEQFF
cdr3_nt: TGTGCCAGCAGTACCGCTTTAGCGGCCAATGAGCAGTTCTTC

clone_size: .
v_call: TRBV2
cdr3_length: 13
d_call: .
j_call: TRBJ1-6
cdr3_aa: CASSASHNSPLHF
cdr3_nt: TGTGCCAGCAGTGCCAGTCACAATTCACCCCTCCACTTT

clone_size: .
v_call: TRBV28
cdr3_length: 15
d_call: TRBD2
j_call: TRBJ2-5
cdr3_aa: CASSLSGGVVETQYF
cdr3_nt: TGTGCCAGCAGTCTTAGCGGGGGGGTGGTAGAGACCCAGTACTTC

clone_size: .
v_call: TRBV7-9
cdr3_length: 13
d_call: .
j_call: TRBJ1-1
cdr3_aa: CASSFGQGTEAFF
cdr3_nt: TGTGCCAGCAGCTTCGGGCAGGGCACTGAAGCTTTCTTT

clone_size: .
v_call: TRBV28
cdr3_length: 14
d_call: .
j_call: TRBJ1-6
cdr3_aa: CASSPHLGNSPLHF
cdr3_nt: TGTGCCAGCAGTCCCCATTTGGGGAATTCACCCCTCCACTTT

clone_size: few
v_call: TRBV5-1
cdr3_length: 16
d_call: .
j_call: TRBJ2-3
cdr3_aa: CASTPRLRGPEDTQYF
cdr3_nt: TGCGCCAGCACCCCGAGGTTGCGGGGGCCGGAAGATACGCAGTATTTT

clone_size: .
v_call: TRBV12-3/TRBV12-4
cdr3_length: 11
d_call: .
j_call: TRBJ2-2
cdr3_aa: CASRVFGELFF
cdr3_nt: TGTGCCAGCAGGGTTTTCGGGGAGCTGTTTTTT

clone_size: .
v_call: TRBV7-9
cdr3_length: 13
d_call: .
j_call: TRBJ1-2
cdr3_aa: CASSHGGPQDRTF
cdr3_nt: TGTGCCAGCAGCCACGGGGGACCCCAGGATCGTACCTTC

clone_size: .
v_call: TRBV6-5
cdr3_length: 13
d_call: TRBD1
j_call: TRBJ2-7
cdr3_aa: CASRSTGLGEQYF
cdr3_nt: TGTGCCAGCAGATCGACAGGGCTAGGTGAGCAGTACTTC

clone_size: .
v_call: TRBV5-6
cdr3_length: 16
d_call: .
j_call: TRBJ2-5
cdr3_aa: CASSFRGLPPQETQYF
cdr3_nt: TGTGCCAGCAGCTTCCGGGGGCTTCCACCCCAAGAGACCCAGTACTTC

clone_size: few
v_call: TRBV19
cdr3_length: 18
d_call: .
j_call: TRBJ2-4
cdr3_aa: CASSIRDRGAKAKNIQYF
cdr3_nt: TGTGCCAGTAGTATAAGGGATCGGGGGGCGAAGGCCAAAAACATTCAGTACTTC

clone_size: .
v_call: TRBV28
cdr3_length: 16
d_call: .
j_call: TRBJ2-1
cdr3_aa: CASSPWDASSYNEQFF
cdr3_nt: TGTGCCAGCAGTCCCTGGGACGCGAGCTCCTACAATGAGCAGTTCTTC

clone_size: .
v_call: TRBV28
cdr3_length: 18
d_call: TRBD2
j_call: TRBJ2-3
cdr3_aa: CASSRPGLAGGSTDTQYF
cdr3_nt: TGTGCCAGCAGCCGCCCGGGACTAGCGGGGGGGAGCACAGATACGCAGTATTTT

clone_size: .
v_call: TRBV18
cdr3_length: 15
d_call: TRBD2
j_call: TRBJ2-3
cdr3_aa: CASSPMGGSTDTQYF
cdr3_nt: TGTGCCAGCTCACCAATGGGGGGGAGTACAGATACGCAGTATTTT

clone_size: .
v_call: TRBV28
cdr3_length: 18
d_call: TRBD2
j_call: TRBJ2-1
cdr3_aa: CASSPPLRASGGNNEQFF
cdr3_nt: TGTGCCAGCAGTCCGCCTCTTCGGGCGAGCGGGGGAAACAATGAGCAGTTCTTC

clone_size: .
v_call: TRBV6-1
cdr3_length: 15
d_call: .
j_call: TRBJ2-3
cdr3_aa: CASSEAGGTTDTQYF
cdr3_nt: TGTGCCAGCAGTGAAGCGGGGGGAACCACAGATACGCAGTATTTT

clone_size: .
v_call: TRBV5-6
cdr3_length: 13
d_call: TRBD1
j_call: TRBJ2-1
cdr3_aa: CASSLRGPNEQFF
cdr3_nt: TGTGCCAGCAGCTTGAGGGGGCCCAATGAGCAGTTCTTC

clone_size: .
v_call: TRBV29-1
cdr3_length: 16
d_call: TRBD1
j_call: TRBJ1-4
cdr3_aa: CSVEGTDRVGSEKLFF
cdr3_nt: TGCAGCGTTGAAGGCACAGACAGGGTTGGGTCGGAAAAACTGTTTTTT

clone_size: .
v_call: TRBV2
cdr3_length: 13
d_call: .
j_call: TRBJ1-1
cdr3_aa: CASRGISGREAFF
cdr3_nt: TGTGCCAGCAGGGGCATTTCGGGGCGTGAAGCTTTCTTT

clone_size: .
v_call: TRBV24-1
cdr3_length: 16
d_call: .
j_call: TRBJ2-1
cdr3_aa: CATSDSWGGAPNEQFF
cdr3_nt: TGTGCCACCAGTGACTCTTGGGGGGGGGCCCCCAATGAGCAGTTCTTC

clone_size: .
v_call: TRBV6-1
cdr3_length: 17
d_call: TRBD2
j_call: TRBJ2-5
cdr3_aa: CASSESLAGAYQETQYF
cdr3_nt: TGTGCCAGCAGTGAATCACTAGCGGGGGCGTACCAAGAGACCCAGTACTTC

clone_size: .
v_call: TRBV7-2
cdr3_length: 16
d_call: TRBD1
j_call: TRBJ2-1
cdr3_aa: CASSLEGTDSYNEQFF
cdr3_nt: TGTGCCAGCAGCTTAGAGGGGACAGACTCCTACAATGAGCAGTTCTTC

clone_size: .
v_call: TRBV6-5
cdr3_length: 14
d_call: TRBD1
j_call: TRBJ2-5
cdr3_aa: CASSDRGRRETQYF
cdr3_nt: TGTGCCAGCAGCGACAGGGGGCGAAGGGAGACCCAGTACTTC

clone_size: once
v_call: TRBV4-1
cdr3_length: 16
d_call: TRBD2
j_call: TRBJ2-2
cdr3_aa: CASSQSLAGLTGELFF
cdr3_nt: TGCGCCAGCAGCCAGTCCCTAGCGGGACTCACCGGGGAGCTGTTTTTT

clone_size: .
v_call: TRBV5-1
cdr3_length: 14
d_call: .
j_call: TRBJ1-1
cdr3_aa: CASSLSQGNTEAFF
cdr3_nt: TGCGCCAGCAGCTTGAGTCAGGGAAACACTGAAGCTTTCTTT

clone_size: .
v_call: TRBV7-3
cdr3_length: 16
d_call: .
j_call: TRBJ2-2
cdr3_aa: CASSRVPGVPPGELFF
cdr3_nt: TGTGCCAGCAGCCGGGTGCCGGGGGTGCCACCCGGGGAGCTGTTTTTT

clone_size: .
v_call: TRBV2
cdr3_length: 12
d_call: TRBD1
j_call: TRBJ2-7
cdr3_aa: CASTDRGLEQYF
cdr3_nt: TGTGCCAGCACGGACAGGGGGCTCGAGCAGTACTTC

clone_size: .
v_call: TRBV2
cdr3_length: 13
d_call: .
j_call: TRBJ1-1
cdr3_aa: CASKILQGFGAFF
cdr3_nt: TGTGCCAGCAAAATCCTGCAGGGATTCGGAGCTTTCTTT